This TCR beta chain was profiled in a study of OX40 agonist ivuxolimab in advanced cancers. Trimming pared 6 bases from V and 5 bases from J, leaving 7 bases between. Germline values: CDR1 MDHEN, CDR2 SYDVKM. The length of the CDR3 is 11 residues. Libraries were prepared by immunoSEQ multiplex PCR; TCRdb keeps only in-frame clonotypes and omits some of them. The table has over 45,000 clones, about 81% seen once. This clonotype was obtained from an adult with an advanced solid tumor such as melanoma, head and neck, liver or kidney cancer. The chain carries TRBV28 and TRBJ2-5; D not resolved. Sequencing used CD4+ or CD8+ T cells sorted from blood, obtained in a trial of the OX40 agonist ivuxolimab. The CDR3 reads CASSLTETQYF. The CDR3 region has the DNA TGTGCCAGCAGCCTGACGGAGACCCAGTACTTC.